Below, 23 T cell receptor beta chains from the same sample are listed, as sequenced in a study of blood T cell repertoires in COVID-19. Profiled with immunoSEQ multiplex PCR; TCRdb holds only in-frame clones, not every one. Counted here are 200,000 to 300,000 clones, roughly 90% occurring once; the ten biggest clones make up approximately 3.7%. Sequenced input: PBMCs or T cells enriched from blood (not recorded which). The receptors shown here come from a woman aged 25 to 39 who had recovered from COVID-19.

The chain combines TRBV7-2 with TRBJ2-6; 7 bases fit TRBD1. V shed 5 bases, J shed 2 bases, and the junction held 3 bases outside the gene matches. Germline V gene data show CDR1 as SGHTA and CDR2 as FQGNSA. This CDR3 contains 15 residues. The CDR3 DNA reads as TGTGCCAGCAGCATCGACAGGGCTGGGGCCAACGTCCTGACTTTC. Translation gives CASSIDRAGANVLTF.

The genes are TRBV19 and TRBJ1-5; the D is unclear. Germline V gene lookup returns CDR1 LNHDA and CDR2 SQIVND (reference sequence). V lost 8 bases, J lost 6 bases, and 23 bases lay in between. This CDR3 is built from 16 residues. CDR3 sequence reads: CASSEGRFFRRQPQHF. In nucleotides, the CDR3 is TGTGCCAGTTCGGAGGGAAGGTTTTTCCGGCGTCAGCCCCAGCATTTT.

The J gene is TRBJ1-1, the V gene TRBV28; no definite D call. In germline, CDR1 is MDHEN, CDR2 SYDVKM. Trimming took off 3 bases at V and 0 bases at J, with 8 bases between the two ends. The CDR3 extends over 14 amino acids. CDR3 sequence reads: CASSLWQMNTEAFF. The DNA of the CDR3 is TGTGCCAGCAGTTTGTGGCAGATGAACACTGAAGCTTTCTTT.

The chain carries TRBV24-1 and TRBJ2-1; TRBD2 aligns across 13 bases. In germline, CDR1 is KGHDR, CDR2 SFDVKD. This CDR3 is 17 amino acids long. V shed 3 bases and J 9 bases; nucleotides not matched to a gene: 10. The CDR3 DNA follows: TGTGCCACCAGTGATCCTGGACTAGCGGGAGTGGTCAGTGAGCAGTTCTTC. It is translated as CATSDPGLAGVVSEQFF.

This clone was detected only a few times. The chain links TRBV27 to TRBJ1-4, with 7 nucleotides matching TRBD1. The CDR3 spans 16 residues. V lost 6 bases to trimming and J lost 7 bases; unmatched junction nucleotides: 14. Germline values: CDR1 MNHEY, CDR2 SMNVEV (reference sequence). CDR3 loop: CASSRIPGQKSEKLFF. In DNA, the CDR3 is TGTGCCAGCAGCCGGATTCCGGGACAGAAATCTGAAAAACTGTTTTTT. Full variable domain (missing parts from reference TRBV27 and TRBJ1-4): EAQVTQNPRYLITVTGKKLTVTCSQNMNHEYMSWYRQDPGLGLRQIYYSMNVEVTDKGDVPEGYKVSRKEKRNFPLILESPSPNQTSLYFCASSRIPGQKSEKLFFGSGTQLSVL.

This clone came up once. This same CDR3 is encoded by further DNA sequences in the sample. V and J are TRBV4-2 and TRBJ1-2; 7 bases are shared with TRBD1. This CDR3 spans 15 amino acids. CDR1 and CDR2 (germline): LGHNA, YNFKEQ. The V gene end was trimmed by 0 bases and the J gene end by 4 bases; junction bases not matched to a gene: 5. The CDR3 loop reads CASSQDPGQSYGYTF. The CDR3 coding sequence is TGTGCCAGCAGCCAAGACCCGGGACAGAGCTATGGCTACACCTTC.

The chain employs TRBV5-1 and TRBJ2-5, with 9 bases identical to TRBD2. V shed 2 bases, J shed 5 bases, and the junction held 7 bases outside the gene matches. This CDR3 contains 15 residues. Per germline, CDR1 SGHRS and CDR2 YFSETQ. The CDR3 protein is CASSFWREGRETQYF. CDR3 nucleotide sequence: TGCGCCAGCAGCTTCTGGCGGGAGGGCCGGGAGACCCAGTACTTC.

The rearrangement joins TRBV6-2 or TRBV6-3 to TRBJ1-5; a possible D gene is TRBD1 (6 bases). The CDR3 consists of 14 residues. Germline CDR1 is MNHEY and CDR2 is SVGEGT. The V and J ends lost 5 bases and 2 bases respectively, with 10 bases between them. CDR3 DNA: TGTGCCAGCAGTACAGGGTCGCGCAATCAGCCCCAGCATTTT. Encoded protein: CASSTGSRNQPQHF.

The V gene is TRBV9, the J gene TRBJ1-2; weak D call: TRBD1 (5 bases). Germline V gene lookup returns CDR1 SGDLS and CDR2 YYNGEE. V lost 2 bases and J lost 8, with 13 bases in between. The CDR3 consists of 13 residues. The CDR3 coding sequence is TGTGCCAGCAGCGTCCGCGGGACTGGGGGCTACACCTTC. It is translated as CASSVRGTGGYTF.

The chain carries TRBV12-3 or TRBV12-4 and TRBJ1-2, with TRBD1 identical over 9 bases. V lost 5 bases, J lost 2 bases, and 0 bases stayed unmatched. The CDR3 length is 13 residues. The CDR3 region is CASSDRGNYGYTF. CDR3 sequence (DNA): TGTGCCAGCAGTGACAGGGGGAACTATGGCTACACCTTC.

The V and J genes are TRBV20-1 and TRBJ2-1; no definite D call. There are 16 residues in the CDR3. Deletions cut 3 bases from V and 0 bases from J, with 15 bases between. Germline loops: CDR1 DFQATT, CDR2 SNEGSKA (reference sequence). The CDR3 spells CSASGPPRSSYNEQFF. The DNA of the CDR3 is TGCAGTGCTAGTGGCCCACCTAGGAGCTCCTACAATGAGCAGTTCTTC.

The sample holds one count of this clone. J is TRBJ2-1 and V is TRBV5-5; 8 positions agree with TRBD2. V was pared by 4 bases and J by 6 bases, with 6 bases of the junction left unmatched. CDR1 is SGHKS and CDR2 is YYEKEE in the germline V gene (reference sequence). There are 14 residues in the CDR3. As DNA, the CDR3 is TGTGCCAGCAGCGGGTCCCTAGCGGGCAATGAGCAGTTCTTC. Translation: CASSGSLAGNEQFF.

There are a few counts of this clone. This rearrangement joins TRBV19 to TRBJ2-7, with a tentative D call TRBD2 (5 bases). With 5 bases removed from V and 4 bases from J, the gap between germline ends came to 15 bases. CDR3 length: 14 residues. Looked up from germline, CDR1 is LNHDA and CDR2 is SQIVND (reference sequence). The CDR3 region is CASSPILGNYEQYF. The CDR3 DNA sequence: TGTGCCAGTAGTCCTATACTAGGAAATTACGAGCAGTACTTC.

The V call is TRBV5-5, the J call TRBJ1-4; the match to TRBD1 covers 7 bases. J lost 5 bases, V lost 4 bases, and 11 bases had no gene match. Germline lookup yields CDR1 SGHKS and CDR2 YYEKEE (reference sequence). The CDR3 sequence is 16 residues long. This chain's CDR3 is CASSDRDRAPNEKLFF. The CDR3 DNA follows: TGTGCCAGCAGCGACCGCGACAGGGCCCCAAATGAAAAACTGTTTTTT.

The V call is TRBV5-1, the J call TRBJ1-1; 7 bases line up with TRBD1. CDR1 and CDR2 from the germline V gene are SGHRS and YFSETQ. The CDR3 loop spans 15 amino acids. Trimming took 2 bases from V and 6 from J; bases not matched to a gene: 10. The CDR3 spells CASSLNRGMGPEAFF. The DNA for the CDR3 is TGCGCCAGCAGCTTAAACAGGGGAATGGGTCCTGAAGCTTTCTTT.

This clone was observed once. The chain uses TRBV7-8 and TRBJ2-7, with D possibly being TRBD2 (5 bases). The V gene lost 6 bases and the J gene lost 3 bases, with 12 bases spanning the gap. Germline assignment: CDR1 SGHVS and CDR2 FQNEAQ. There are 13 residues in the CDR3. The DNA for the CDR3 is TGTGCCAGCAGTTCCGGACTCGACTACGAGCAGTACTTC. It yields the protein CASSSGLDYEQYF.

The rearrangement uses TRBV9 and TRBJ2-3; 7 bases agree with TRBD2. Trimming cost V 3 bases and J 4 bases; bases outside gene matches: 11. The germline CDR1 and CDR2 sequences are SGDLS and YYNGEE. The CDR3 runs 16 residues. Written as DNA, the CDR3 is TGTGCCAGCAGCGACCCCAAAGGCGGGAGCCCAGATACGCAGTATTTT. This translates into CASSDPKGGSPDTQYF. The whole variable domain, filled in from reference TRBV9 and TRBJ2-3, reads DSGVTQTPKHLITATGQRVTLRCSPRSGDLSVYWYQQSLDQGLQFLIQYYNGEERAKGNILERFSAQQFPDLHSELNLSSLELGDSALYFCASSDPKGGSPDTQYFGPGTRLTVL.

The chain is built from TRBV5-1 and TRBJ1-1, with D uncertain. V lost 3 bases and J 5 bases, leaving 17 bases between the germline ends. This CDR3 has 15 residues. CDR1 SGHRS and CDR2 YFSETQ come from the germline V gene. The CDR3 DNA reads TGCGCCAGCAGCTCCCGGGTTTCGGGGAGAACTGAAGCTTTCTTT. Protein sequence: CASSSRVSGRTEAFF.

The genes are TRBV28 and TRBJ2-7, with a possible D match to TRBD1 (6 bases). The CDR3 has 13 residues. From germline, CDR1 is MDHEN and CDR2 SYDVKM. Trimming pared 7 bases from V and 3 bases from J, leaving 13 bases between. CDR3 coding DNA: TGTGCCAGCAACCTGGGACATTTCTACGAGCAGTACTTC. It translates to CASNLGHFYEQYF.

The rearrangement uses TRBV7-2 and TRBJ2-1, with a tentative D call TRBD1 (5 bases). Germline loops: CDR1 SGHTA, CDR2 FQGNSA. This CDR3 is built from 13 residues. Deletions cut 4 bases from V and 9 bases from J, with 13 bases between. CDR3 region: CASSSLQGGEQFF. The CDR3 DNA follows: TGTGCCAGCAGCTCCCTGCAGGGCGGTGAGCAGTTCTTC.

CDR3 coding DNA: TGTGCCAGTTCCGACAGGGTAATCAATGAGCAGTTCTTC. Protein: CASSDRVINEQFF. The chain employs TRBV19 and TRBJ2-1; 7 nucleotides align to TRBD1. The CDR3 loop spans 13 amino acids. CDR1 and CDR2 from the germline V gene are LNHDA and SQIVND (reference sequence). With 8 bases clipped from V and 6 bases from J, the junction kept 7 bases outside the gene matches.

This clone came up a few times. The chain couples TRBV19 to TRBJ2-7; 8 bases map to TRBD2. V was pared by 4 bases and J by 1 base, with 6 bases of the junction left unmatched. Germline-derived CDR1 and CDR2 are LNHDA and SQIVND (reference sequence). The CDR3 contains 15 residues. The CDR3 region is CASSKSGRASYEQYF. Here the CDR3 DNA reads TGTGCCAGTAGTAAATCCGGGAGGGCTTCCTACGAGCAGTACTTC.

The gene calls are TRBV4-2 and TRBJ2-2, with 11 nucleotides matching TRBD2. V lost 4 bases and J lost 5; bases outside the gene matches: 9. CDR1 LGHNA and CDR2 YNFKEQ come from the germline V gene. This CDR3 comprises 17 residues. CDR3 amino acids: CASSPGGLAGGTGELFF. In nucleotides, the CDR3 is TGTGCCAGCAGCCCAGGCGGCCTAGCGGGAGGTACCGGGGAGCTGTTTTTT.